Sequencing of this TCR beta chain was carried out in a study of T cell repertoires in cytomegalovirus infection. Study-wide context: CMV infection and matching HLA type were both indicated by public TCR beta signatures. Broader study findings: Cumulative public TCR beta family frequency identified CMV carriers with the relevant HLA.

The germline V gene has CDR1 SSHAT and CDR2 FNYEAQ (reference sequence). This CDR3 is built from 16 residues. On this clonotype: Its antigen is unidentified. An end of the junction does not agree with germline; a read error may underlie this.

MiXCR was run by TCRdb on the reads, yielding one entry per CDR3 protein. Altogether 300,000 to 400,000 distinct CDR3 sequences are present, around 29% being singletons, with the ten largest covering 20%. Sequences were derived from cultured PBMCs, sampled from culture after CMV antigen stimulation. The origin of this receptor is a human donor in good health (CMV status not recorded). Some clones in this sample may be carry-over from other donors' samples. The chain joins TRBV7-7 to TRBJ2-5; the D gene is possibly TRBD2 (6 bases). CDR3 region: CASSTGPGLLQETQYF. The DNA of the CDR3 is TGTGCTAGCAGCACAGGACCGGGACTTCTTCAAGAGACCCAGTACTTC.